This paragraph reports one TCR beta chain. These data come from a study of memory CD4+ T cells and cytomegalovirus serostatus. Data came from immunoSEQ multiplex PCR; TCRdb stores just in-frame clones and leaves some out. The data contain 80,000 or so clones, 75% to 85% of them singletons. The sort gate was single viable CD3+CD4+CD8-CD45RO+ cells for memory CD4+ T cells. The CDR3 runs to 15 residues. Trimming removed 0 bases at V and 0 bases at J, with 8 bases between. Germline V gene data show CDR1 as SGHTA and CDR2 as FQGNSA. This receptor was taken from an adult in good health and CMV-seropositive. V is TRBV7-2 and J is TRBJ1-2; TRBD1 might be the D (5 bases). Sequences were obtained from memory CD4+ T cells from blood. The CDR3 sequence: CASSLARRANYGYTF. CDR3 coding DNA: TGTGCCAGCAGCTTAGCCCGCAGGGCTAACTATGGCTACACCTTC.